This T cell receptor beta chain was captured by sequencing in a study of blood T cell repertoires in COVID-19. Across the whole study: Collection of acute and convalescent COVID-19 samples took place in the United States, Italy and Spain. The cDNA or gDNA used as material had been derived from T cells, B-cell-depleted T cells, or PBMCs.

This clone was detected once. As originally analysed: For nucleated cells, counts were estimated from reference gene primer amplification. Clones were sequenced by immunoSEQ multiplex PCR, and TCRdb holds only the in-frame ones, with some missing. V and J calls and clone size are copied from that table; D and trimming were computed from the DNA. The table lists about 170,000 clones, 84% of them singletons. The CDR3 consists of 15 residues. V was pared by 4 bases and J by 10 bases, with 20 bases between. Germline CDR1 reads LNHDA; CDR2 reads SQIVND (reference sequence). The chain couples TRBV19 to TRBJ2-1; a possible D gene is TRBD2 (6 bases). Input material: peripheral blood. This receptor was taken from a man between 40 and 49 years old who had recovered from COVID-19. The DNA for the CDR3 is TGTGCCAGTAGTACCGGGACCGCCCGGGGGTGGGAGCAGTTCTTC. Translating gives CASSTGTARGWEQFF.